One sample yielded the 11 T cell receptor beta chains listed below, sequenced in a study of tumor and adjacent non-tumor tissue in lung cancer. This sample's RNA came from whole unsorted tissue. This non-tumor lung sample came from over 3 cm beyond the tumor edge. The library came from three nested PCR rounds adapted from ARM-PCR protocols. One entry per CDR3 protein, called by TCRdb with MiXCR from the multiplex PCR reads. This repertoire shows 65,000 to 85,000 distinct CDR3 sequences, under 80% found once; its top ten account for 40% to 45%. Specimen: distant non-tumor lung tissue. These receptors all stem from a man aged 55 to 69 with non-small cell lung cancer.

This clonotype was seen just once. Compared with germline, one end of the junction differs, possibly owing to a read error. The chain has TRBV28 and TRBJ2-3; 15 bases are shared with TRBD2. CDR3 length equals 18 residues. The V gene's germline CDR1 is MDHEN and CDR2 SYDVKM. CDR3 nucleotides: TGTGTCAGCAGTCCCTTCTGGACTAGCGGGAGGGCCCCGGATGCACAGTATTTT. Protein: CVSSPFWTSGRAPDAQYF. The variable domain in full, with the rest retrieved from reference TRBV28 and TRBJ2-3, is DVKVTQSSRYLVKRTGEKVFLECVQDMDHENMFWYRQDPGLGLRLIYFSYDVKMKEKGDIPEGYSVSREKKERFSLILESASTNQTSMYLCVSSPFWTSGRAPDAQYFGPGTRLTVL.

Comment on this clonotype: Lacking the conserved final phenylalanine or tryptophan, this CDR3 likely reflects a read error. The rearrangement uses TRBV4-1 and TRBJ2-5, with D perhaps matching TRBD1 or TRBD2 (6 bases each). V lost 0 bases, J lost 2 bases, and 13 bases lay in between. Germline V gene lookup returns CDR1 MGHRA and CDR2 YSYEKL. The CDR3 length is 16 residues. CDR3 coding DNA: TGCGCCAGCAGCCAAGATCGCGGAGGGGGGCAAGAGACCCAGTACTTA. The encoded protein is CASSQDRGGGQETQYL.

The table lists this clonotype with a count of one. The missing conserved phenylalanine or tryptophan at the end of this CDR3 makes a read error likely. This sequence joins TRBV29-1 and TRBJ2-2; tentatively, D is TRBD1 or TRBD2 (5 bases each). Germline V gene data show CDR1 as SQVTM and CDR2 as ANQGSEA. The CDR3 is 13 amino acids. The DNA for the CDR3 is TGTAGCGTTGGGACCGCCGCGGCCGGGGAGCTGTTTTAT. It translates to CSVGTAAAGELFY.

This clonotype was observed many times. This chain uses TRBV28 with TRBJ2-7; 7 bases map to TRBD1. V gave up 2 bases and J gave up 2 bases; unmatched junction bases: 3. The CDR3 runs to 14 residues. Germline V lookup: CDR1 MDHEN, CDR2 SYDVKM. CDR3 region: CASSLRDRPYEQYF. CDR3 sequence (DNA): TGTGCCAGCAGTTTAAGGGACAGACCCTACGAGCAGTACTTC.

This clonotype was seen once. A much more abundant neighbour one base away suggests this may be a read error. The J gene is TRBJ1-5, the V gene TRBV20-1, with no clear D. From germline, CDR1 is DFQATT and CDR2 SNEGSKA (reference sequence). The CDR3 has 13 amino acids. The chain's CDR3 is CSARGLGNQSQHF. CDR3 DNA sequence: TGCAGTGCTAGGGGTCTTGGCAATCAGTCCCAGCATTTT.

Note on this clonotype: The germline gene is not matched at one end of the junction; a read error may be the cause. J is TRBJ1-6 and V is TRBV4-1; 9 positions agree with TRBD1. Germline lookup yields CDR1 MGHRA and CDR2 YSYEKL. This CDR3 has 16 amino acids. The CDR3 loop is CASSHPGTGLGSPFHF. CDR3 nucleotide sequence: TGCGCCAGCAGCCATCCAGGGACAGGGTTGGGTTCACCCTTCCACTTT.

As concerns this clonotype: At one of its ends the junction is not consistent with the germline gene, which may arise from a read error. The rearrangement uses TRBV5-1 and TRBJ2-2; TRBD2 might be the D (6 bases). This CDR3 comprises 18 residues. Germline lookup yields CDR1 SGHRS and CDR2 YFSETQ. The CDR3 DNA follows: TGCGCCAGCAGTTTGGGGCCGGAGGGCCCAGTGAACACCGGGGAGCTGTTTTTT. It translates to CASSLGPEGPVNTGELFF.

The rearrangement uses TRBV6-5 and TRBJ1-1; 7 nucleotides align to TRBD1. The length of the CDR3 is 12 residues. Germline V gene data show CDR1 as MNHEY and CDR2 as SVGAGI. CDR3 in DNA: TGTGCAAGGGGGCAGGGTGACACTGAAGCTTTCTTT. Translating gives CARGQGDTEAFF.

In the case of this clonotype: The CDR3 does not end in the conserved phenylalanine or tryptophan, so this is likely a read error. This sequence joins TRBV6-5 and TRBJ2-7, with TRBD2 as a possible D gene (5 bases). The CDR3 covers 15 residues. Germline values: CDR1 MNHEY, CDR2 SVGAGI. V shed 0 bases and J shed 10 bases, with 19 bases lying between them. CDR3 bases: TGTGCCAGCAGTTACTCGAGGTGGGAGACGGCCGATCAGTACATC. Encoded protein: CASSYSRWETADQYI.

Turning to this clonotype: An end of the junction differs from the germline gene, which may be a read error. The chain couples TRBV14 to TRBJ2-1, with 8 bases matching TRBD2. In germline, CDR1 is SGHDN, CDR2 FVKESK. This CDR3 spans 15 amino acids. CDR3 nucleotides: TGTGCCAGCGGCCATGGACTAGCTTGGTACAATGAGCAGTTCTTC. It codes for CASGHGLAWYNEQFF.

Comments on this clonotype: One end of the junction varies from germline; a read error may be responsible. The genes are TRBV6-6 and TRBJ2-3; D may be TRBD2 (5 bases). Germline-derived CDR1 and CDR2 are MNHNY and SVGAGI (reference sequence). The CDR3 consists of 14 residues. CDR3 bases: TGTGCCAACAGTTACAGCCTCCTCGGGGATGCGCAGTATTTT. This encodes CANSYSLLGDAQYF.